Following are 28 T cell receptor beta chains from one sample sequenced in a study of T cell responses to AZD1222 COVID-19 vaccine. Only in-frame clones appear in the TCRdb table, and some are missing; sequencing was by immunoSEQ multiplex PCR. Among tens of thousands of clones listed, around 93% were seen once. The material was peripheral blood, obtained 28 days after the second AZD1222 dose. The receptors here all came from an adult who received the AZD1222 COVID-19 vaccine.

CDR3 sequence reads: CASSLNRLQETQYF. CDR3 coding DNA: TGTGCCAGCAGCTTAAACAGGCTCCAAGAGACCCAGTACTTC. This chain joins TRBV11-2 and TRBJ2-5, with D possibly TRBD1 on 5 matching bases. Germline values: CDR1 SGHAT, CDR2 FQNNGV. The length of the CDR3 is 14 residues. The V end lost 2 bases, the J end lost 1 base, and 8 bases lay between the germline ends.

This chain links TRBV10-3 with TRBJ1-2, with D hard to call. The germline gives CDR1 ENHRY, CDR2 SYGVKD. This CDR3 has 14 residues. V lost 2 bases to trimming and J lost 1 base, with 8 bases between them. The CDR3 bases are TGTGCCATCAGTGAGGCTCGGAGTAACTATGGCTACACCTTC. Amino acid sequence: CAISEARSNYGYTF.

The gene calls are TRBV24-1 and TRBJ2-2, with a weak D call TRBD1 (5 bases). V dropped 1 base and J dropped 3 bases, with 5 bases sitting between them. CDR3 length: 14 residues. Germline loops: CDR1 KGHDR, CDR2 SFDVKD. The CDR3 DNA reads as TGTGCCACCAGTGATTTCAGGGACACCGGGGAGCTGTTTTTT. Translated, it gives CATSDFRDTGELFF.

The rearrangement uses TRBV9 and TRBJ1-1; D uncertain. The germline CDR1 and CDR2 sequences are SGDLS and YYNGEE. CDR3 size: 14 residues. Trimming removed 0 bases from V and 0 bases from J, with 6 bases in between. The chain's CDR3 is CASSVGSVNTEAFF. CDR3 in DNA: TGTGCCAGCAGCGTAGGGTCGGTGAACACTGAAGCTTTCTTT.

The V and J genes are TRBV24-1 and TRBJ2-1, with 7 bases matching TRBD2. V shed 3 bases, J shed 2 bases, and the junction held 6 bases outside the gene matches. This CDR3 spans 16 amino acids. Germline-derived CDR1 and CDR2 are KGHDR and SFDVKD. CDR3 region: CATSDGGDPAYNEQFF. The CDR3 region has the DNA TGTGCCACCAGTGATGGGGGGGACCCGGCCTACAATGAGCAGTTCTTC.

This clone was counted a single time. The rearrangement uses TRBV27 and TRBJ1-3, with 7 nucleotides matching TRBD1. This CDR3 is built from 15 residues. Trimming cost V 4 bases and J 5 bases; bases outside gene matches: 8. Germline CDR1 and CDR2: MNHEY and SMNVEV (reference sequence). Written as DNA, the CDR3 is TGTGCCAGCAGTTGCCGTGACAGGGCAAGAAACACCATATATTTT. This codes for CASSCRDRARNTIYF.

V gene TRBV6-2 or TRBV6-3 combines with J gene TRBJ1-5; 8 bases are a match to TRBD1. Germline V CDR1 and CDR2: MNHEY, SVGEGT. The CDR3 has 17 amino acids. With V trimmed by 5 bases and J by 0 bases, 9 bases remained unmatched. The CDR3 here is CASSLPTGGNSNQPQHF. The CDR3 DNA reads TGTGCCAGCAGTCTTCCTACAGGGGGTAATAGCAATCAGCCCCAGCATTTT.

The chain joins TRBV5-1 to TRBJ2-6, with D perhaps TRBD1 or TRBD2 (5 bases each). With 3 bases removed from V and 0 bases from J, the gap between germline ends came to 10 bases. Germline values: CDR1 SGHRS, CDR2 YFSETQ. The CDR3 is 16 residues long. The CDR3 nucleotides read TGCGCCAGCAGCTCAGAGGGGAACTCTGGGGCCAACGTCCTGACTTTC. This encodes CASSSEGNSGANVLTF.

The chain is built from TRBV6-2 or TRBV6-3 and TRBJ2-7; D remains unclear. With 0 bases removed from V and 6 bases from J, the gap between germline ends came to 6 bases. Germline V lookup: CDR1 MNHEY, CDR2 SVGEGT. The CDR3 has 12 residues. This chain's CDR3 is CASSYSTTEQYF. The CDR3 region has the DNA TGTGCCAGCAGTTACTCTACTACCGAGCAGTACTTC.

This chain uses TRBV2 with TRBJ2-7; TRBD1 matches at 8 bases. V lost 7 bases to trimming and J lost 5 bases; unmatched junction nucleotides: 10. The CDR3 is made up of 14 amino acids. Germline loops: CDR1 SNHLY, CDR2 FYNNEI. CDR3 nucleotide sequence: TGTGCCAGCAAGGGGGAAGACAGGGGCCACGAGCAGTACTTC. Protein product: CASKGEDRGHEQYF. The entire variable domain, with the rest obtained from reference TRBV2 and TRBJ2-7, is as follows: EPEVTQTPSHQVTQMGQEVILRCVPISNHLYFYWYRQILGQKVEFLVSFYNNEISEKSEIFDDQFSVERPDGSNFTLKIRSTKLEDSAMYFCASKGEDRGHEQYFGPGTRLTVT.

The CDR3: CASSPGLYQETQYF. The CDR3 region has the DNA TGTGCCAGCAGTCCGGGACTGTACCAAGAGACCCAGTACTTC. The chain recombines TRBV27 with TRBJ2-5; TRBD2 is a possible D gene (6 bases). V lost 5 bases to trimming and J lost 0 bases, with 10 bases between them. The CDR3 sequence is 14 residues long. The germline V gene encodes CDR1 MNHEY and CDR2 SMNVEV (reference sequence).

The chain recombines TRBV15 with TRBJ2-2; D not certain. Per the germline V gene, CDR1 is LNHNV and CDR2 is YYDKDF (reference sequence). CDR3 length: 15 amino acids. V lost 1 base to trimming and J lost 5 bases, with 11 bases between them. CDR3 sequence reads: CATSRAQQQTGELFF. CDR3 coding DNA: TGTGCCACCAGCAGAGCGCAACAGCAGACCGGGGAGCTGTTTTTT. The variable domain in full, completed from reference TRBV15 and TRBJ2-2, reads DAMVIQNPRYQVTQFGKPVTLSCSQTLNHNVMYWYQQKSSQAPKLLFHYYDKDFNNEADTPDNFQSRRPNTSFCFLDIRSPGLGDTAMYLCATSRAQQQTGELFFGEGSRLTVL.

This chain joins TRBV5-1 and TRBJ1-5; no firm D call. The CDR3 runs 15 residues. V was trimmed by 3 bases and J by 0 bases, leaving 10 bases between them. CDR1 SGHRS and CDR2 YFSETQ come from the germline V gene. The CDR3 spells CASSSGGYSNQPQHF. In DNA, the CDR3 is TGCGCCAGCAGCTCGGGAGGATATAGCAATCAGCCCCAGCATTTT.

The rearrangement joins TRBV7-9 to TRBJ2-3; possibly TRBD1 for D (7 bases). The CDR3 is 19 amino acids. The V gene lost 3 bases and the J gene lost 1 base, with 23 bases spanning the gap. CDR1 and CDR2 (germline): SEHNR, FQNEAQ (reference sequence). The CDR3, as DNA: TGTGCCAGCAGCTTTAGGCCCGTCTCAGGGGGGACGGGCACAGATACGCAGTATTTT. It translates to CASSFRPVSGGTGTDTQYF.

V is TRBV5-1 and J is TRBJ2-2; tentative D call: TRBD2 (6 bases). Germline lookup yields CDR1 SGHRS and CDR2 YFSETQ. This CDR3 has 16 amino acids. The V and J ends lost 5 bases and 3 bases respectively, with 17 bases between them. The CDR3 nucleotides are TGCGCCAGCAGTGCTTCCGGGACTTCTCACACCGGGGAGCTGTTTTTT. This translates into CASSASGTSHTGELFF.

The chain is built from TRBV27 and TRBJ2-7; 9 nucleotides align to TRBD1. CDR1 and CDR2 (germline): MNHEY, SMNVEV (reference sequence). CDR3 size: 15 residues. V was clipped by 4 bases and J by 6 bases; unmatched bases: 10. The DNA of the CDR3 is TGTGCCAGCAGTTCCCTCGGGACAGGGAGTCGCGAGCAGTACTTC. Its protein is CASSSLGTGSREQYF.

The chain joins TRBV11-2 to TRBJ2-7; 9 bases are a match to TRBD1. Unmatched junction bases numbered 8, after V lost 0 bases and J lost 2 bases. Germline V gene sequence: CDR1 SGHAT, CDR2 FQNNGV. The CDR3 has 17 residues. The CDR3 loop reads CASSLDLGTGSTYEQYF. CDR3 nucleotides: TGTGCCAGCAGCTTAGATCTAGGGACAGGGTCCACCTACGAGCAGTACTTC. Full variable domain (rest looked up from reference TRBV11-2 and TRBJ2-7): EAGVAQSPRYKIIEKRQSVAFWCNPISGHATLYWYQQILGQGPKLLIQFQNNGVVDDSQLPKDRFSAERLKGVDSTLKIQPAKLEDSAVYLCASSLDLGTGSTYEQYFGPGTRLTVT.

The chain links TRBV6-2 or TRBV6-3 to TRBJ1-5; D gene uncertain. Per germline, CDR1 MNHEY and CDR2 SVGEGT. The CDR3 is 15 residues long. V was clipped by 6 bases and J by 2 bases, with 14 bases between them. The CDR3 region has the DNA TGTGCCAGCAGCCAACTCGGTGGGGGCAATCAGCCCCAGCATTTT. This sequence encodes CASSQLGGGNQPQHF.

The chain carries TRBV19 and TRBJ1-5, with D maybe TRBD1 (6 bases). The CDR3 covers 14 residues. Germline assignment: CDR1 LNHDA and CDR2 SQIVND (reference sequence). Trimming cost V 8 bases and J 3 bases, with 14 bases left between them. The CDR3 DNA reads TGTGCCAGTTGTGGGGGGCCGCTCAATCAGCCCCAGCATTTT. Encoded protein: CASCGGPLNQPQHF. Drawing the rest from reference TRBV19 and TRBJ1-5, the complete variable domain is DGGITQSPKYLFRKEGQNVTLSCEQNLNHDAMYWYRQDPGQGLRLIYYSQIVNDFQKGDIAEGYSVSREKKESFPLTVTSAQKNPTAFYLCASCGGPLNQPQHFGDGTRLSIL.

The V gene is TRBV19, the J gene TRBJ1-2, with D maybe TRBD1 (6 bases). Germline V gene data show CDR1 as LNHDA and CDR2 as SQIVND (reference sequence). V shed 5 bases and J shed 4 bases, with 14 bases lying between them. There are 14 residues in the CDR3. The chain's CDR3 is CASSSETGIYGYTF. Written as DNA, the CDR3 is TGTGCCAGTAGTTCCGAGACAGGAATCTATGGCTACACCTTC.

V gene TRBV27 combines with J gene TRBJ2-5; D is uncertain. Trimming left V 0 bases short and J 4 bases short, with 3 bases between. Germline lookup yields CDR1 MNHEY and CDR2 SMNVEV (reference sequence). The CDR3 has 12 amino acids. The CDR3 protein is CASSLSIETQYF. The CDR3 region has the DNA TGTGCCAGCAGTTTATCGATAGAGACCCAGTACTTC.

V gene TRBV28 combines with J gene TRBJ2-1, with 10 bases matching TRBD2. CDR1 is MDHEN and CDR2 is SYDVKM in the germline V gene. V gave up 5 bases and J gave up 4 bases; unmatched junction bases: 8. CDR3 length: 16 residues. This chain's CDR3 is CASSPPASGSYNEQFF. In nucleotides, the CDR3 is TGTGCCAGCAGTCCGCCCGCTAGCGGGAGTTACAATGAGCAGTTCTTC.

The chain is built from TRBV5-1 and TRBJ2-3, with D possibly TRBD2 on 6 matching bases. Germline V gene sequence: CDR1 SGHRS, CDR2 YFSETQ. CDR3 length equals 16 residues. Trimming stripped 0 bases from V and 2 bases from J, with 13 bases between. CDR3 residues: CASSLDGAGLTDTQYF. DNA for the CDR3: TGCGCCAGCAGCTTGGATGGGGCGGGGCTCACAGATACGCAGTATTTT.

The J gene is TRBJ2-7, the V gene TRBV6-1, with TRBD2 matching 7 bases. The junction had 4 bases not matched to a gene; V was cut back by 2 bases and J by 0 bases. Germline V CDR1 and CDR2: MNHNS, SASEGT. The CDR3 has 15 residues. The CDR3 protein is CASSEKGGSSYEQYF. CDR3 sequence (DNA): TGTGCCAGCAGTGAAAAAGGCGGGAGCTCCTACGAGCAGTACTTC.

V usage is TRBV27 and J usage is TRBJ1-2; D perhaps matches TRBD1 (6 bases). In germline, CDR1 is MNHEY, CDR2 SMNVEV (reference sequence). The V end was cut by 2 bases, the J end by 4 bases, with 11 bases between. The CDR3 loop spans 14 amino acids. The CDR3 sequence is CASSLHTGSYGYTF. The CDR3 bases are TGTGCCAGCAGTTTACACACAGGGTCCTATGGCTACACCTTC.

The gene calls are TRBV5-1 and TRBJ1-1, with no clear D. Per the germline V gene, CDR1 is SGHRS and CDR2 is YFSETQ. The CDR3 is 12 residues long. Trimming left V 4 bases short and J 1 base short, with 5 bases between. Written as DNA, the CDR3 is TGCGCCAGCAGCAGTGGGAACACTGAAGCTTTCTTT. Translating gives CASSSGNTEAFF.

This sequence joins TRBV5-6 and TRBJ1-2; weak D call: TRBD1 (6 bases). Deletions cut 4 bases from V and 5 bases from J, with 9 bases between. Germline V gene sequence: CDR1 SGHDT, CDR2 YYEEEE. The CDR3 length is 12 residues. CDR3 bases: TGTGCCAGCAGCGACAGGAGTTATGGCTACACCTTC. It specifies CASSDRSYGYTF.

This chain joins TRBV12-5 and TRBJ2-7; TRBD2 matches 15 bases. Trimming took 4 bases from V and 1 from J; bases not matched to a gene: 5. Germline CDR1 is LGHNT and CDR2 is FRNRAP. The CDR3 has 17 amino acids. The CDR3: CASGWSGLAGGSYEQYF. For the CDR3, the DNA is TGTGCTAGTGGTTGGTCGGGACTAGCGGGAGGTTCCTACGAGCAGTACTTC.